The 11 T cell receptor beta chains presented below share a single source sample, sequenced in a study of blood T cell repertoires in COVID-19. Profiling relied on immunoSEQ multiplex PCR, and the TCRdb table lists in-frame clones only, not all of them. Here the sample spans about 370,000 clones, roughly nine tenths being singletons. Sequenced: PBMCs or T cells enriched from blood (not recorded which). The receptors shown here come from a man in his late teens or twenties who had recovered from COVID-19.

V and J are TRBV27 and TRBJ1-1; the D gene is possibly TRBD1 (5 bases). Germline V gives CDR1 MNHEY, CDR2 SMNVEV (reference sequence). Trimming took 3 bases from V and 1 from J, leaving 12 bases between them. The CDR3 is made up of 15 amino acids. CDR3 sequence: CASSFKGPSNTEAFF. CDR3 coding DNA: TGTGCCAGCAGTTTTAAGGGGCCCTCGAACACTGAAGCTTTCTTT.

The chain employs TRBV5-1 and TRBJ1-1, with TRBD1 matching over 8 bases. The CDR3 extends over 14 amino acids. Germline V gene data show CDR1 as SGHRS and CDR2 as YFSETQ. The ends lost 4 bases at V and 10 bases at J; junction bases unmatched: 12. The CDR3 sequence: CASSPEDRVVGAFF. CDR3 DNA: TGCGCCAGCAGCCCTGAGGACAGGGTCGTTGGAGCTTTCTTT.

V and J are TRBV11-2 and TRBJ1-1; D may be TRBD1 (5 bases). The CDR3 consists of 13 residues. V was cut by 3 bases and J by 1 base, with 6 bases left in between. The germline gives CDR1 SGHAT, CDR2 FQNNGV. The CDR3: CASSFRENTEAFF. The DNA of the CDR3 is TGTGCCAGCAGCTTCAGGGAGAACACTGAAGCTTTCTTT.

The chain uses TRBV11-2 and TRBJ2-7; a weak D match, TRBD1 (8 bases). From germline, CDR1 is SGHAT and CDR2 FQNNGV. This CDR3 comprises 13 residues. Trimming removed 11 bases from V and 4 bases from J, with 18 bases in between. DNA of the CDR3: TGTGCCTCCCAGCGGGACAGGACATACGAGCAGTACTTC. It is translated as CASQRDRTYEQYF. Together with reference TRBV11-2 and TRBJ2-7, the CDR3 gives the full variable domain: EAGVAQSPRYKIIEKRQSVAFWCNPISGHATLYWYQQILGQGPKLLIQFQNNGVVDDSQLPKDRFSAERLKGVDSTLKIQPAKLEDSAVYLCASQRDRTYEQYFGPGTRLTVT.

The CDR3 DNA is TGTGCCAGCAGCTTGAGGAGGACGTCTGAGCAGTTCTTC. Translation gives CASSLRRTSEQFF. The V call is TRBV7-2, the J call TRBJ2-1, with D perhaps matching TRBD2 (5 bases). The germline gives CDR1 SGHTA, CDR2 FQGNSA. Trimming removed 3 bases from V and 9 bases from J, with 12 bases in between. The CDR3 consists of 13 residues. Using reference TRBV7-2 and TRBJ2-1 for the parts outside the CDR3, the full variable domain is GAGVSQSPSNKVTEKGKDVELRCDPISGHTALYWYRQSLGQGLEFLIYFQGNSAPDKSGLPSDRFSAERTGGSVSTLTIQRTQQEDSAVYLCASSLRRTSEQFFGPGTRLTVL.

This chain connects TRBV28 to TRBJ2-1, with 9 bases identical to TRBD1. V was clipped by 1 base and J by 6 bases; unmatched bases: 1. CDR3 length: 14 amino acids. Germline values: CDR1 MDHEN, CDR2 SYDVKM. The CDR3 DNA reads as TGTGCCAGCAGTTTATCGGACAGGGGCAATGAGCAGTTCTTC. This codes for CASSLSDRGNEQFF.

V gene TRBV5-4 combines with J gene TRBJ2-1; D uncertain. Trimming left V 0 bases short and J 1 base short, with 8 bases between. The CDR3 covers 15 residues. Per the germline V gene, CDR1 is SGHNT and CDR2 is YYREEE (reference sequence). The CDR3 protein is CASSLGGLSYNEQFF. CDR3 DNA sequence: TGTGCCAGCAGCTTGGGAGGCCTGTCCTACAATGAGCAGTTCTTC.

This rearrangement joins TRBV4-2 to TRBJ1-4, with 9 bases matching TRBD1. Germline CDR1 LGHNA, CDR2 YNFKEQ. The V segment lost 4 bases and the J segment 7 bases; nucleotides outside the gene matches: 7. The CDR3 spans 15 residues. The CDR3 loop is CASSPQDRGGEKLFF. The CDR3 nucleotides read TGTGCCAGCAGCCCCCAGGACAGGGGCGGTGAAAAACTGTTTTTT.

The gene calls are TRBV6-2 or TRBV6-3 and TRBJ2-3, with a weak D call TRBD2 (6 bases). Trimming left V 2 bases short and J 4 bases short, with 16 bases between. The CDR3 loop spans 16 amino acids. Germline V gives CDR1 MNHEY, CDR2 SVGEGT. The CDR3 bases are TGTGCCAGCAGTTACGTCTTAATGCGACTAGCAGATACGCAGTATTTT. Its translation is CASSYVLMRLADTQYF.

The count of this clone is one. The chain uses TRBV2 and TRBJ2-2; possibly TRBD1 for D (7 bases). With 5 bases removed from V and 4 bases from J, the gap between germline ends came to 14 bases. Looked up from germline, CDR1 is SNHLY and CDR2 is FYNNEI. CDR3 length equals 15 residues. The CDR3 DNA follows: TGTGCCAGCAGTCCTTCCCAGGGGGGCACCGGGGAGCTGTTTTTT. It specifies CASSPSQGGTGELFF.

The V and J genes are TRBV28 and TRBJ1-1; no clear D. Deletions cut 7 bases from V and 1 base from J, with 16 bases between. The V gene's germline CDR1 is MDHEN and CDR2 SYDVKM. This CDR3 is built from 15 residues. This CDR3 reads CASNRHSSSNTEAFF. The DNA for the CDR3 is TGTGCCAGCAACCGTCACAGCAGTTCGAACACTGAAGCTTTCTTT.